The 20 T cell receptor beta chains below all came from one sample that was sequenced in a study of early T cells in non-severe SARS-CoV-2 infection. In TCRdb, the 5' RACE reads were re-called with MiXCR into one record per CDR3 protein. The top ten hold roughly 5.5% of the sample, which has approximately 35,000 distinct CDR3 sequences, 4.1% seen once. The sequenced sample was whole blood. The source is an adult who was a healthcare worker with PCR-confirmed SARS-CoV-2 infection or an uninfected control (not recorded which).

This clonotype was picked up many times. This rearrangement joins TRBV27 to TRBJ1-4; a weak D match, TRBD1 (6 bases). This CDR3 is 15 amino acids long. V was trimmed by 0 bases and J by 7 bases, leaving 12 bases between them. CDR1 is MNHEY, CDR2 SMNVEV, per germline (reference sequence). Written as DNA, the CDR3 is TGTGCCAGCAGTTTATCAGGGGGGTTAGTTGAAAAACTGTTTTTT. Amino acids: CASSLSGGLVEKLFF.

This clonotype has ten or more counts. The V call is TRBV7-2, the J call TRBJ2-7; D might be TRBD2 (5 bases). This CDR3 is built from 13 residues. Trimming removed 3 bases at V and 4 bases at J, with 10 bases between. The germline CDR1 and CDR2 sequences are SGHTA and FQGNSA. In DNA, the CDR3 is TGTGCCAGCAGCTTCGCGCTAGCATACGAGCAGTACTTC. It translates to CASSFALAYEQYF.

This clonotype was observed many times. V and J are TRBV11-1 and TRBJ2-1, with 11 bases lining up with TRBD2. Per the germline V gene, CDR1 is SGHAT and CDR2 is FQDESV (reference sequence). Losses at the gene ends were 5 bases for V and 8 bases for J; bases not matched to a gene: 11. CDR3 length: 16 residues. CDR3 sequence: CASSMLAGGIRDEQFF. In DNA, the CDR3 is TGTGCCAGCAGCATGCTAGCGGGGGGTATTAGGGATGAGCAGTTCTTC. Full variable domain (remainder filled in from reference TRBV11-1 and TRBJ2-1): EAEVAQSPRYKITEKSQAVAFWCDPISGHATLYWYRQILGQGPELLVQFQDESVVDDSQLPKDRFSAERLKGVDSTLKIQPAELGDSAMYLCASSMLAGGIRDEQFFGPGTRLTVL.

There are many counts of this clonotype. This chain joins TRBV7-9 and TRBJ1-6, with 9 positions matching TRBD1. Germline V gene sequence: CDR1 SEHNR, CDR2 FQNEAQ (reference sequence). V lost 5 bases to trimming and J lost 8 bases; unmatched junction nucleotides: 7. This CDR3 is 15 amino acids long. The CDR3, as DNA: TGTGCCAGCAGCGACACAGGGGGCACTTATTCACCCCTCCACTTT. Amino acid sequence: CASSDTGGTYSPLHF.

This clonotype was seen ten or more times. V usage is TRBV24-1 and J usage is TRBJ1-1; D is ambiguous. The CDR3 is 13 residues long. The V end lost 6 bases, the J end lost 0 bases, and 7 bases lay between the germline ends. CDR1 KGHDR and CDR2 SFDVKD come from the germline V gene. For the CDR3, the DNA is TGTGCCACCAGTAATGAGGTGAACACTGAAGCTTTCTTT. It translates to CATSNEVNTEAFF.

This clonotype came up a few times. The chain carries TRBV5-1 and TRBJ1-6; D is undetermined. V gave up 0 bases and J gave up 0 bases, with 10 bases separating them. This CDR3 is 17 amino acids long. The germline V gene has CDR1 SGHRS and CDR2 YFSETQ. The DNA of the CDR3 is TGCGCCAGCAGCTTGGGGGCTGAGAGCTCCTATAATTCACCCCTCCACTTT. Protein: CASSLGAESSYNSPLHF.

As to this clonotype: This sequence may be a read error, since a much larger clone differs from it by one base. A read error is likely, as this CDR3 ends without the conserved phenylalanine or tryptophan. The CDR3 is CASSRLDYEQYI. CDR3 in DNA: TGTGCCAGCAGCCGCCTCGACTACGAGCAGTACATC. The genes are TRBV13 and TRBJ2-7; D unresolved. Germline V CDR1 and CDR2: PRHDT, FYEKMQ (reference sequence). The germline V and J ends were trimmed by 5 bases and 3 bases, with 8 bases remaining between them. The CDR3 covers 12 residues.

This clonotype showed up many times. The CDR3 loop reads CSARFAARPFATNEKLFF. CDR3 nucleotide sequence: TGCAGTGCTAGATTCGCGGCCCGTCCCTTCGCAACTAATGAAAAACTGTTTTTT. This chain uses TRBV20-1 with TRBJ1-4; D gene uncertain. The CDR3 sequence is 18 residues long. The germline CDR1 and CDR2 sequences are DFQATT and SNEGSKA (reference sequence). Trimming shortened V by 2 bases and J by 0 bases, and 19 bases separated the two germline ends.

This clonotype has at least ten counts. This chain uses TRBV10-2 with TRBJ1-3; 7 bases map to TRBD1. Germline CDR1 is WSHSY and CDR2 is SAAADI. J gave up 4 bases and V 4 bases, and 1 base lay outside the gene matches. CDR3 size: 13 residues. CDR3 sequence reads: CASSGQGGNTIYF. In nucleotides, the CDR3 is TGCGCCAGCAGTGGACAGGGCGGAAACACCATATATTTT.

This clonotype has a count of ten or more. CDR3: CASSLRTDLEKLFF. Written as DNA, the CDR3 is TGTGCCAGCAGTTTACGAACAGACCTAGAAAAACTGTTTTTT. The chain employs TRBV12-3 or TRBV12-4 and TRBJ1-4; D gene unclear. V was cut by 2 bases and J by 8 bases, with 12 bases left in between. The CDR3 is 14 residues long.

This clonotype was detected ten times or more. CDR3 nucleotide sequence: TGTGCCAGCAGTTATTTGAGTGGGGCAGGGGGCATGAACACTGAAGCTTTCTTT. Translating it yields CASSYLSGAGGMNTEAFF. This chain joins TRBV27 and TRBJ1-1; the match to TRBD1 covers 8 bases. Losses at the gene ends were 4 bases for V and 0 bases for J; bases not matched to a gene: 13. The germline V gene encodes CDR1 MNHEY and CDR2 SMNVEV (reference sequence). CDR3 length equals 18 residues.

This clonotype was seen a handful of times. The CDR3 reads CASSATGTPYNEQFF. DNA of the CDR3: TGTGCCAGCAGCGCGACCGGGACTCCCTACAATGAGCAGTTCTTC. The rearrangement joins TRBV5-6 to TRBJ2-1, with D tentatively TRBD2 (6 bases). The CDR3 contains 15 residues. Germline V gives CDR1 SGHDT, CDR2 YYEEEE. The ends were cut back, 4 bases at V and 2 bases at J, with 13 bases in the middle.

This clonotype appeared many times. The CDR3 region has the DNA TGTGCCTGGAGCCCGGGTCGGACCGGGGAGCTGTTTTTT. It specifies CAWSPGRTGELFF. V usage is TRBV30 and J usage is TRBJ2-2; D ambiguous. Germline lookup yields CDR1 GTSNPN and CDR2 SVGIG (reference sequence). V lost 3 bases and J lost 5, with 10 bases in between. The CDR3 consists of 13 residues.

This clonotype was seen many times. The chain uses TRBV12-3 or TRBV12-4 and TRBJ2-5; 7 bases fit TRBD2. The CDR3 covers 15 residues. The J segment lost 2 bases and the V segment lost 8 bases, leaving 11 bases of the junction unmatched. CDR3 DNA sequence: TGTGCCAGCTCCCGCTGGGCTAGCGGACAAGAGACCCAGTACTTC. Protein sequence: CASSRWASGQETQYF.

This clonotype was recorded at least ten times. The V gene is TRBV15, the J gene TRBJ2-1, with 11 nucleotides matching TRBD2. The V segment lost 6 bases and the J segment 5 bases; nucleotides outside the gene matches: 12. Germline loops: CDR1 LNHNV, CDR2 YYDKDF (reference sequence). The CDR3 extends over 17 amino acids. The CDR3 region is CATRPSRGTSGDNEQFF. The CDR3 coding sequence is TGTGCCACCAGACCCTCCCGCGGGACTAGCGGTGACAATGAGCAGTTCTTC.

There are many counts of this clonotype. CDR3: CASRPTNQETQYF. The CDR3 DNA reads as TGTGCCAGCAGGCCGACTAATCAAGAGACCCAGTACTTC. V is TRBV12-3 or TRBV12-4 and J is TRBJ2-5; maybe TRBD2 (5 bases). Trimming removed 6 bases from V and 2 bases from J, with 10 bases in between. The CDR3 extends over 13 amino acids.

This clonotype has a count of ten or more. This chain links TRBV20-1 with TRBJ2-7; no clear D gene. V lost 1 base and J 3 bases, leaving 10 bases between the germline ends. Germline CDR1 DFQATT, CDR2 SNEGSKA (reference sequence). The CDR3 spans 13 residues. The CDR3 nucleotides read TGCAGTGCTAGAGCTGGCCGCGACTACGAGCAGTACTTC. Translation gives CSARAGRDYEQYF.

This clonotype occurred a few times. The V call is TRBV5-6, the J call TRBJ2-3, with 9 bases matching TRBD1. The CDR3 has 15 amino acids. V lost 0 bases, J lost 4 bases, and 3 bases stayed unmatched. In germline, CDR1 is SGHDT, CDR2 YYEEEE. The chain's CDR3 is CASSLVGQGPDTQYF. Here the CDR3 DNA reads TGTGCCAGCAGCTTGGTGGGACAGGGACCAGATACGCAGTATTTT.

The V call is TRBV7-2, the J call TRBJ2-7; no definite D call. The CDR3 runs 15 residues. The germline V and J ends were trimmed by 2 bases and 4 bases, with 15 bases remaining between them. The germline V gene encodes CDR1 SGHTA and CDR2 FQGNSA. CDR3: CASSLYSSAQYEQYF. In DNA, the CDR3 is TGTGCCAGCAGCTTATACTCGTCAGCTCAATACGAGCAGTACTTC.

A remark on this clonotype: A much larger clone sits a single nucleotide away, making a read error possible. This chain links TRBV29-1 with TRBJ2-3; 15 nucleotides match TRBD2. CDR3 length: 16 amino acids. Germline V gene data show CDR1 as SQVTM and CDR2 as ANQGSEA. CDR3 amino acids: CSVAGTSGRWADMQYF. The CDR3 DNA reads TGCAGCGTCGCCGGGACTAGCGGGAGGTGGGCAGATATGCAGTATTTT.